The 3 T cell receptor beta chains given below trace back to one sample, sequenced in a study of T cell changes during pregnancy in multiple sclerosis. TCRdb's copy holds only in-frame clones and misses some; the assay was immunoSEQ multiplex PCR. In the table there are tens of thousands of clones, approximately 90% of which are singletons. The sequenced sample was CD8+ T cells from peripheral blood mononuclear cells, obtained in the first trimester of pregnancy. The receptor set was obtained from a female donor with multiple sclerosis, enrolled in a pregnancy study.

The CDR3 DNA sequence: TGTGCCTGGAGTGATACCCCCCTGGGGCCCCACACCGGGGAGCTGTTTTTT. Amino acids: CAWSDTPLGPHTGELFF. The chain combines TRBV30 with TRBJ2-2; D might be TRBD1 (5 bases). The V end was cut by 1 base, the J end by 3 bases, with 18 bases between. This CDR3 is 17 amino acids long. The germline V gene encodes CDR1 GTSNPN and CDR2 SVGIG (reference sequence).

This clone was found once. The rearrangement joins TRBV6-5 to TRBJ2-2; 8 nucleotides line up with TRBD2. This CDR3 is built from 15 residues. In germline, CDR1 is MNHEY, CDR2 SVGAGI. J lost 6 bases, V lost 5 bases, and 8 bases had no gene match. The DNA of the CDR3 is TGTGCCAGCAGTCCGGGACTAGAGAGACCCGGGGAGCTGTTTTTT. Residues: CASSPGLERPGELFF.

The chain links TRBV30 to TRBJ2-1; D is ambiguous. Between the trimmed V and J ends, which lost 2 bases and 7 bases, there was a span of 6 bases. Germline CDR1 and CDR2: GTSNPN and SVGIG (reference sequence). The CDR3 spans 11 residues. CDR3 in DNA: TGTGCCTGGAGTCCCGAGAATGAGCAGTTCTTC. Its translation is CAWSPENEQFF. Full variable domain (missing parts from reference TRBV30 and TRBJ2-1): SQTIHQWPATLVQPVGSPLSLECTVEGTSNPNLYWYRQAAGRGLQLLFYSVGIGQISSEVPQNLSASRPQDRQFILSSKKLLLSDSGFYLCAWSPENEQFFGPGTRLTVL.